Following are 14 T cell receptor beta chains from one sample sequenced in a study of T cells in Graves' hyperthyroidism and ophthalmopathy. RNA transcripts yielded amplified TCR beta CDR3 regions. An initial round of RT-PCR targeting the TCR CDR3 relied on the HTBI primer set. A single record per CDR3 protein comes from TCRdb applying MiXCR to the multiplex PCR reads. The sample lists about 740,000 distinct CDR3 sequences; 14% were seen once. The material sequenced was blood. The source of these receptors is a woman aged 18-29 years with Graves' hyperthyroidism.

This clonotype was counted at least ten times. This sequence joins TRBV27 and TRBJ2-7, with a tentative D call TRBD2 (5 bases). The CDR3 spans 16 residues. Germline values: CDR1 MNHEY, CDR2 SMNVEV (reference sequence). The V end was cut by 1 base, the J end by 0 bases, with 13 bases between. The chain's CDR3 is CASSLLTGSYSYEQYF. The DNA for the CDR3 is TGTGCCAGCAGTTTATTAACTGGGAGCTACTCCTACGAGCAGTACTTC.

Details on this clonotype: At one boundary the junction diverges from the germline segment, which might be a read error. The V and J genes are TRBV6-6 and TRBJ1-4; tentatively, D is TRBD1 (5 bases). The CDR3 has 15 amino acids. The germline CDR1 and CDR2 sequences are MNHNY and SVGAGI (reference sequence). The CDR3 DNA sequence: TGTGCCACCAGTTACTCGACAGCAACTAATGAAAAACTGTTTTTT. It specifies CATSYSTATNEKLFF.

The chain has TRBV9 and TRBJ2-3; perhaps TRBD1 as D (5 bases). The germline V and J ends were trimmed by 0 bases and 4 bases, with 12 bases remaining between them. This CDR3 is 15 amino acids long. Germline values: CDR1 SGDLS, CDR2 YYNGEE. DNA of the CDR3: TGTGCCAGCAGCGTAGAGGGGTACGGATCAGATACGCAGTATTTT. Its protein is CASSVEGYGSDTQYF.

This clonotype has ten or more counts. The rearrangement joins TRBV6-1 to TRBJ1-5; the match to TRBD1 covers 9 bases. The junction had 10 bases not matched to a gene; V was cut back by 7 bases and J by 6 bases. There are 15 residues in the CDR3. The germline gives CDR1 MNHNS, CDR2 SASEGT. In DNA, the CDR3 is TGTGCCAGCATGGAGGGACAGGGAAATTTTCAGCCCCAGCATTTT. It encodes CASMEGQGNFQPQHF.

This clonotype has at least ten counts. The chain combines TRBV6-1 with TRBJ2-5, with 13 bases identical to TRBD2. In germline, CDR1 is MNHNS, CDR2 SASEGT. J lost 0 bases, V lost 0 bases, and 7 bases had no gene match. The CDR3 sequence is 19 residues long. The CDR3 bases are TGTGCCAGCAGTGAAGCAATACCGGGACTAGCGGGGTACCAAGAGACCCAGTACTTC. Translation gives CASSEAIPGLAGYQETQYF.

This clonotype was detected only a few times. The V and J genes are TRBV7-9 and TRBJ1-1; D possibly corresponds to TRBD1 (5 bases). V lost 6 bases, J lost 0 bases, and 11 bases lay in between. Looked up from germline, CDR1 is SEHNR and CDR2 is FQNEAQ (reference sequence). The length of the CDR3 is 14 residues. CDR3 nucleotides: TGTGCCAGCAGGTTCGGGGGTATGAACACTGAAGCTTTCTTT. As protein: CASRFGGMNTEAFF.

This clonotype was counted a few times. The V call is TRBV14, the J call TRBJ2-2; 12 nucleotides align to TRBD2. The trim removed 0 bases at V and 1 base at J, leaving 6 bases unmatched. The CDR3 covers 19 residues. Germline V gene lookup returns CDR1 SGHDN and CDR2 FVKESK. The CDR3 reads CASSQDLPGLAGNTGELFF. The CDR3, as DNA: TGTGCCAGCAGCCAAGATCTTCCGGGACTAGCGGGGAACACCGGGGAGCTGTTTTTT.

This clonotype showed up just a few times. The gene calls are TRBV30 and TRBJ1-4; 10 positions agree with TRBD1. Trimming took 1 base from V and 7 from J; bases not matched to a gene: 6. Germline V lookup: CDR1 GTSNPN, CDR2 SVGIG (reference sequence). The CDR3 sequence is 15 residues long. The CDR3 coding sequence is TGTGCCTGGAGTGAAGGGACAGGGGATATTGAAAAACTGTTTTTT. Residues: CAWSEGTGDIEKLFF.

The sample holds a few counts of this clonotype. This rearrangement joins TRBV6-5 to TRBJ2-7; D is perhaps TRBD2 (6 bases). Trimming left V 4 bases short and J 5 bases short, with 12 bases between. From germline, CDR1 is MNHEY and CDR2 SVGAGI. This CDR3 contains 13 residues. Here the CDR3 DNA reads TGTGCCAGCAGTTCCGGGAGCCCCCACGAGCAGTACTTC. This codes for CASSSGSPHEQYF.

This clonotype was recorded at least ten times. This chain joins TRBV18 and TRBJ2-3, with D hard to call. Deletions cut 3 bases from V and 2 bases from J, with 18 bases between. Germline CDR1 KGHSH, CDR2 LQKENI. This CDR3 region has 17 residues. The CDR3 protein is CASSPLRGRFTTDTQYF. The CDR3 DNA sequence: TGTGCCAGCTCACCTCTTCGTGGGCGGTTCACCACAGATACGCAGTATTTT.

This clonotype was counted at least ten times. The CDR3 coding sequence is TGTGCCAGCAGCTCCCAGGGGGCAGCTAATGAAAAACTGTTTTTT. This codes for CASSSQGAANEKLFF. The chain has TRBV11-2 and TRBJ1-4, with 8 bases that match TRBD1. The CDR3 loop spans 15 amino acids. V was pared by 4 bases and J by 3 bases, with 4 bases of the junction left unmatched. In germline, CDR1 is SGHAT, CDR2 FQNNGV.

This sequence joins TRBV7-9 and TRBJ2-7; weak D call: TRBD2 (7 bases). The CDR3 extends over 15 amino acids. The V end lost 2 bases, the J end lost 5 bases, and 16 bases lay between the germline ends. The V gene's germline CDR1 is SEHNR and CDR2 FQNEAQ (reference sequence). CDR3 nucleotides: TGTGCCAGCAGCTTAATTAGGGGGGGCAGGAACGAGCAGTACTTC. Its protein product is CASSLIRGGRNEQYF. Combining the CDR3 with reference TRBV7-9 and TRBJ2-7 gives the whole variable domain DTGVSQNPRHKITKRGQNVTFRCDPISEHNRLYWYRQTLGQGPEFLTYFQNEAQLEKSRLLSDRFSAERPKGSFSTLEIQRTEQGDSAMYLCASSLIRGGRNEQYFGPGTRLTVT.

This clonotype was recorded a few times. Relative to the germline gene, one junction end is altered; a read error may explain this. The rearrangement joins TRBV19 to TRBJ2-7; D is perhaps TRBD1 (6 bases). CDR1 is LNHDA and CDR2 is SQIVND in the germline V gene (reference sequence). CDR3 length: 14 amino acids. The CDR3 protein is CASSRDTDYYERYF. DNA of the CDR3: TGTGCCAGTAGTAGGGACACCGACTACTACGAGCGGTACTTC.

This clonotype was seen ten or more times. Written as DNA, the CDR3 is TGTGCCAGCAGTTTACCCACTAGCGCCAACTACGAGCAGTACTTC. It is translated as CASSLPTSANYEQYF. The chain uses TRBV28 and TRBJ2-7, with TRBD2 matching 7 bases. Trimming removed 2 bases from V and 3 bases from J; junction bases left unmatched: 7. Per the germline V gene, CDR1 is MDHEN and CDR2 is SYDVKM. The CDR3 runs to 15 residues.